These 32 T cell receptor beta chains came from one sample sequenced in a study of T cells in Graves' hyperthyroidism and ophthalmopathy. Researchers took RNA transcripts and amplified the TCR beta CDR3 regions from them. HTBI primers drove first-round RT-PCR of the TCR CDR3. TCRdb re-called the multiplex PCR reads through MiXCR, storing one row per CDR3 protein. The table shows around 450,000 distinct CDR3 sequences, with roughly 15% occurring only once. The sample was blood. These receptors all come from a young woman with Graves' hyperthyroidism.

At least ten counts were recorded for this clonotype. In DNA form, the CDR3 reads TGCGCCAGCAGCTTGACAGGGGAAGATACGCAGTATTTT. Protein product: CASSLTGEDTQYF. J is TRBJ2-3 and V is TRBV5-1, with 7 positions matching TRBD1. Losses at the gene ends were 1 base for V and 5 bases for J; bases not matched to a gene: 1. CDR1 and CDR2 (germline): SGHRS, YFSETQ. This CDR3 spans 13 amino acids.

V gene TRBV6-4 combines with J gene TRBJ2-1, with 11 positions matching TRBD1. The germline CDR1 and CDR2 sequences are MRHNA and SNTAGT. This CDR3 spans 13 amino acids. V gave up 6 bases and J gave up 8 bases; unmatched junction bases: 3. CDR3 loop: CASRRTGGHEQFF. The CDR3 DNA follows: TGTGCCAGCAGGAGGACAGGGGGCCATGAGCAGTTCTTC.

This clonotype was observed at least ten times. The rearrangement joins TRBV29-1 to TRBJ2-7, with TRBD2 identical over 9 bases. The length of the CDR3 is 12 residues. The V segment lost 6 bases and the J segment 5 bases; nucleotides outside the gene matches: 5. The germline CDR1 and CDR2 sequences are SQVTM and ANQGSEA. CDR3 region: CSVSSGVHEQYF. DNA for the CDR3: TGCAGCGTATCTAGCGGGGTGCACGAGCAGTACTTC.

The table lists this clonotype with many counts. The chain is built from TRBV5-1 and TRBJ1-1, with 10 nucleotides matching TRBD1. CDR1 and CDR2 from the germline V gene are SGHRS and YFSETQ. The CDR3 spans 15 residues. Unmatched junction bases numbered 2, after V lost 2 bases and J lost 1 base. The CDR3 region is CASSFRDRGNTEAFF. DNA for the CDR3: TGCGCCAGCAGCTTCCGGGACAGGGGGAACACTGAAGCTTTCTTT.

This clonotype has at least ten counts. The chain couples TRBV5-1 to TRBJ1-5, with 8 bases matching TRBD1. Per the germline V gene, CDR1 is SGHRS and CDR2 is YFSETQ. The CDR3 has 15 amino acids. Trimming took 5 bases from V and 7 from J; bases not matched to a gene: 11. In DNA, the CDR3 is TGCGCCAGCAGTTCTTCAGGGGGCGCAGGGCAGCCCCAGCATTTT. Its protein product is CASSSSGGAGQPQHF.

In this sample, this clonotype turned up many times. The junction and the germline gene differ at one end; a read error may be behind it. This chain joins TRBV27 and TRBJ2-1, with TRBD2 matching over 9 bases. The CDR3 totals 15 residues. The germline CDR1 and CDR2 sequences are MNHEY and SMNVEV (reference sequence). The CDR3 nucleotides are TGTGCCAGCGGTTTAGCGGGAGTGGCCTACAATGAGCAGTTCTTC. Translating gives CASGLAGVAYNEQFF.

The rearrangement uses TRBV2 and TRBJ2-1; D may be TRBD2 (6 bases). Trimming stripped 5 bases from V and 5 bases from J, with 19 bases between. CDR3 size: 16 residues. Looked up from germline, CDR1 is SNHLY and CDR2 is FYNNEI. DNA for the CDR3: TGTGCCAGCAGTCCCATTAGGGGAACGGGGGACAATGAGCAGTTCTTC. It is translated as CASSPIRGTGDNEQFF.

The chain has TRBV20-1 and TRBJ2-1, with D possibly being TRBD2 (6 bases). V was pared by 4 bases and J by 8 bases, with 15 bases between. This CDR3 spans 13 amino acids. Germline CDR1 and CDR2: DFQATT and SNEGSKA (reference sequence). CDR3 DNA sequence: TGCAGTGCTAATGAGGGAGGCCGGGATGAGCAGTTCTTC. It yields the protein CSANEGGRDEQFF.

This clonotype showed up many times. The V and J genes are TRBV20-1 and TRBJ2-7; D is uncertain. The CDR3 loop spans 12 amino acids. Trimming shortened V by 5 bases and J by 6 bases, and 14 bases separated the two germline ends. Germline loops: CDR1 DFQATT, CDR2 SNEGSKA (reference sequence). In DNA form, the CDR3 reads TGCAGTGCTTGTCCCCCAGCGTCCGAGCAGTACTTC. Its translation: CSACPPASEQYF.

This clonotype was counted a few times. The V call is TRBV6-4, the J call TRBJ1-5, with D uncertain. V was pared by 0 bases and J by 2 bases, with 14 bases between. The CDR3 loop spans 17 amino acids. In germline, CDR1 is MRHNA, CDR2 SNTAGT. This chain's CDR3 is CASSDSKGNRGNQPQHF. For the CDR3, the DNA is TGTGCCAGCAGTGACTCTAAGGGTAACAGAGGCAATCAGCCCCAGCATTTT.

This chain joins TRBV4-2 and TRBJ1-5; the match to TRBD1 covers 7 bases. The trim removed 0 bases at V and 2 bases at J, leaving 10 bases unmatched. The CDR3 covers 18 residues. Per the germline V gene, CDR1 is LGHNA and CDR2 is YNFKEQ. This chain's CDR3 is CASSQDRGGTFGNQPQHF. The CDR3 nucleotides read TGTGCCAGCAGCCAAGACAGGGGGGGTACATTCGGCAATCAGCCCCAGCATTTT.

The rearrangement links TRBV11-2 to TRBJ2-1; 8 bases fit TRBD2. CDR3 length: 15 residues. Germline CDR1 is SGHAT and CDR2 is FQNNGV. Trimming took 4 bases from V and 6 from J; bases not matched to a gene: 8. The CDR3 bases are TGTGCCAGCAGCTCGTGGGGACTAGTTGGCAATGAGCAGTTCTTC. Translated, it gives CASSSWGLVGNEQFF.

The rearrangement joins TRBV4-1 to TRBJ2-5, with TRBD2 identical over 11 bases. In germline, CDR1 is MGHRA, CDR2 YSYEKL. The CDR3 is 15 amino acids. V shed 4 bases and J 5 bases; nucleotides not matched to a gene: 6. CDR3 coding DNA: TGCGCCAGCAGCCCCAATAGCGGGAGGGCCGAGACCCAGTACTTC. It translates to CASSPNSGRAETQYF.

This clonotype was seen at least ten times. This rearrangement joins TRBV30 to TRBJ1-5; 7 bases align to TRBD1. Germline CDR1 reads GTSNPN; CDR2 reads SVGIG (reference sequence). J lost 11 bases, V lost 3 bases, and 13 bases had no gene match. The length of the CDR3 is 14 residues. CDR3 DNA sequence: TGTGCCTGGAGAGGACAGGTGCTCGAATCAGCCCAGCATTTT. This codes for CAWRGQVLESAQHF.

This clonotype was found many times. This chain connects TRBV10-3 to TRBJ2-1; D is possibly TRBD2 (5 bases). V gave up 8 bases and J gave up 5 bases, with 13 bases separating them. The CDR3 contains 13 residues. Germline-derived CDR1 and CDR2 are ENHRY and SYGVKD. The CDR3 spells CAILRGTDNEQFF. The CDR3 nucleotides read TGTGCCATCTTACGGGGTACGGACAATGAGCAGTTCTTC.

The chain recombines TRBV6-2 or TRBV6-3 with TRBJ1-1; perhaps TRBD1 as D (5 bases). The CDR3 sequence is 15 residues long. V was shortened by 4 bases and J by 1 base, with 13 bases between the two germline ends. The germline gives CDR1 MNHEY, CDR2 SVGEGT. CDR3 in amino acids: CASSLTGLQNTEAFF. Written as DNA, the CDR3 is TGTGCCAGCAGTTTAACGGGACTTCAGAACACTGAAGCTTTCTTT.

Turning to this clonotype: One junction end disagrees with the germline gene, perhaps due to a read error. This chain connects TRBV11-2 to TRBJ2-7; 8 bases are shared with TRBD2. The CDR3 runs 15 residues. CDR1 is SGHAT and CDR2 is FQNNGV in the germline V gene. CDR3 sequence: CASSLGGGISHEQYF. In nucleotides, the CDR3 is TGTGCCAGCAGCTTGGGCGGGGGGATCTCCCACGAGCAGTACTTC.

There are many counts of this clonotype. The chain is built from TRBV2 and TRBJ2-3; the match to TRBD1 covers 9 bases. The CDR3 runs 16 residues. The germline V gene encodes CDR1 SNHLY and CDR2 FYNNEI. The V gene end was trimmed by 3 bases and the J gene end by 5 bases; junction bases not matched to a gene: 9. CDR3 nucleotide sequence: TGTGCCAGCAGTGAGGCTCGGGACAGGGTTCTAGATACGCAGTATTTT. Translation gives CASSEARDRVLDTQYF.

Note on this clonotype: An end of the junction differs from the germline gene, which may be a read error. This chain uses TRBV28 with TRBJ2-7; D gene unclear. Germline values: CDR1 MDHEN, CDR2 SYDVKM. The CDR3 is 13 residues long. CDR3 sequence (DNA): TGTGCCAGCACTGGACCGGTTGGCTACGAGCAGTGCTTC. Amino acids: CASTGPVGYEQCF.

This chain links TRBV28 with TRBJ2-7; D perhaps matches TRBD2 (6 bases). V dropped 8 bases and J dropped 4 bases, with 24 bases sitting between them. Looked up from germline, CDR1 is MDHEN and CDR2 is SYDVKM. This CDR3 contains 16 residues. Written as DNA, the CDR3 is TGTGCCAGCCATTCCCCCGCCCGGGAGTACGAATACGAGCAGTACTTC. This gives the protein CASHSPAREYEYEQYF.

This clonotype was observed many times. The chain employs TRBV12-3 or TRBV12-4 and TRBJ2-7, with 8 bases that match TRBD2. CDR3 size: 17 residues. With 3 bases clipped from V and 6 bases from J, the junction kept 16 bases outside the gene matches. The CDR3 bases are TGTGCCAGCAGTTTCCTTATAAGCGGGAGAGGAAACGCCGAGCAGTACTTC. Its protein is CASSFLISGRGNAEQYF.

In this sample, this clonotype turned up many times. In nucleotides, the CDR3 is TGCAGTGCTGCCCTAGACAGGGGGCAAGCTTTCTTT. It is translated as CSAALDRGQAFF. This chain joins TRBV20-1 and TRBJ1-1; 10 nucleotides match TRBD1. V dropped 5 bases and J dropped 9; count of bases not matched to a gene: 6. The CDR3 sequence is 12 residues long. Germline V lookup: CDR1 DFQATT, CDR2 SNEGSKA (reference sequence).

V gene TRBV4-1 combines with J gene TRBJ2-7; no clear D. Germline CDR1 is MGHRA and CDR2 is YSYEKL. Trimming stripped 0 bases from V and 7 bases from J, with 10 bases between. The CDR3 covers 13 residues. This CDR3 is CASSQEGAWEQYF. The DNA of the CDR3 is TGCGCCAGCAGCCAAGAGGGCGCATGGGAGCAGTACTTC.

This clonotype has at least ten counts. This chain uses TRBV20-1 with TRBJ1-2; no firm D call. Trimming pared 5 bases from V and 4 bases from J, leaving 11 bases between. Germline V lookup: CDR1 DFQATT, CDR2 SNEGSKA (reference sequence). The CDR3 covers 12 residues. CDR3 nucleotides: TGCAGTGCTCCCCACGGCGGCTATGGCTACACCTTC. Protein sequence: CSAPHGGYGYTF.

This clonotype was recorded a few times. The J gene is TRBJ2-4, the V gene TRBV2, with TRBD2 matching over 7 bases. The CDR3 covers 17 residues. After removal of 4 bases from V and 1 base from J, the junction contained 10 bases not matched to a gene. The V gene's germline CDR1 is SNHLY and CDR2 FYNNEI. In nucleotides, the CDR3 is TGTGCCAGCAGTGCCCAGCTCCTACTAGCGGCCAAAAACATTCAGTACTTC. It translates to CASSAQLLLAAKNIQYF.

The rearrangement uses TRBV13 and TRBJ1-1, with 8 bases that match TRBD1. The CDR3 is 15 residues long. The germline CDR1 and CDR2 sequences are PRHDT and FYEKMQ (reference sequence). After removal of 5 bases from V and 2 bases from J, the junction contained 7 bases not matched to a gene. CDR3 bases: TGTGCCAGCAGCCTCCGACAGGGGTTTAACACTGAAGCTTTCTTT. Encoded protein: CASSLRQGFNTEAFF.

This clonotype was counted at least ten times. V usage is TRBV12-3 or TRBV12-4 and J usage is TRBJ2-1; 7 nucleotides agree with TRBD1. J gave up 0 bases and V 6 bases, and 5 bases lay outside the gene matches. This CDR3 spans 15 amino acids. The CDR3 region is CASRSTGPSYNEQFF. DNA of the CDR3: TGTGCCAGCAGATCGACAGGGCCCTCCTACAATGAGCAGTTCTTC.

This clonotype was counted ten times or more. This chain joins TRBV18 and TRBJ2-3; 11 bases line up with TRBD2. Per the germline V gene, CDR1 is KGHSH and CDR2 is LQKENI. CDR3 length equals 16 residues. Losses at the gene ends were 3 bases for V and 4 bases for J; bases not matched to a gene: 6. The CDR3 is CASSPRLAGMPDTQYF. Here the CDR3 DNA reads TGTGCCAGCTCACCTCGACTAGCGGGAATGCCAGATACGCAGTATTTT.

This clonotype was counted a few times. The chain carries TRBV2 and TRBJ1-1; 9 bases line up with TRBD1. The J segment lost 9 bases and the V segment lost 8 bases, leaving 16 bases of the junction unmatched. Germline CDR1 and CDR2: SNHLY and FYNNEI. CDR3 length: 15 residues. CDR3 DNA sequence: TGTGCCAGCCAGGGGGGGGGGACAGGGAGTTATAAAGCTTTCTTT. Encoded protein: CASQGGGTGSYKAFF.

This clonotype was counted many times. CDR3 amino acids: CASSPGQGVLNTEAFF. CDR3 DNA: TGTGCCAGCTCACCAGGGCAGGGGGTCCTGAACACTGAAGCTTTCTTT. The gene calls are TRBV18 and TRBJ1-1, with 7 nucleotides matching TRBD1. Germline V lookup: CDR1 KGHSH, CDR2 LQKENI. V dropped 2 bases and J dropped 0; count of bases not matched to a gene: 6. The CDR3 runs to 16 residues. The variable domain in full, completed from reference TRBV18 and TRBJ1-1, reads NAGVMQNPRHLVRRRGQEARLRCSPMKGHSHVYWYRQLPEEGLKFMVYLQKENIIDESGMPKERFSAEFPKEGPSILRIQQVVRGDSAAYFCASSPGQGVLNTEAFFGQGTRLTVV.

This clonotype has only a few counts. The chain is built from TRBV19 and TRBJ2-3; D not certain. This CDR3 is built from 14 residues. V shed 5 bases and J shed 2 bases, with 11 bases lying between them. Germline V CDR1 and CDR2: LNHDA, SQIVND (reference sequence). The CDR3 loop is CASSVYISTDTQYF. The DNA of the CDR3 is TGTGCCAGTAGTGTGTACATTTCCACAGATACGCAGTATTTT.

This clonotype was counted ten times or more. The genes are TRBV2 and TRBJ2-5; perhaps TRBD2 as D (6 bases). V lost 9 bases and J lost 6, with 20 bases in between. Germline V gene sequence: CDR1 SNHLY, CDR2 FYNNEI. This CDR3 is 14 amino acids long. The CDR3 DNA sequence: TGTGCCAGGGGGTCGGAGGGAGCGGTAAAGACCCAGTACTTC. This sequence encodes CARGSEGAVKTQYF.